The following is a T cell receptor (beta chain) sequence with its context. Its target is not known. One entry per CDR3 protein, called by TCRdb with MiXCR from the RT-PCR reads. The sample has 610,000 or so distinct CDR3 sequences; 12% to 15% are singletons. CDR1 and CDR2 (germline): MNHEY, SVGEGT. CDR3 length: 18 amino acids. With V trimmed by 1 base and J by 5 bases, 15 bases remained unmatched. This specimen comes from a study of response to subunit inactivated influenza vaccine. Study-wide results and caveats: Each seasonal influenza vaccination recruits few new T cells, the authors suggested.

The source was PBMCs from blood, collected 11 to 12 days after vaccination. V gene TRBV6-2 or TRBV6-3 combines with J gene TRBJ2-5, with 8 bases that match TRBD1. This receptor was taken from a man over 45 who received an inactivated influenza vaccine. For the CDR3, the DNA is TGTGCCAGCAGTTACTGGCCGGGACAGGCGACTCTCATGGAGACCCAGTACTTC. The encoded protein is CASSYWPGQATLMETQYF.